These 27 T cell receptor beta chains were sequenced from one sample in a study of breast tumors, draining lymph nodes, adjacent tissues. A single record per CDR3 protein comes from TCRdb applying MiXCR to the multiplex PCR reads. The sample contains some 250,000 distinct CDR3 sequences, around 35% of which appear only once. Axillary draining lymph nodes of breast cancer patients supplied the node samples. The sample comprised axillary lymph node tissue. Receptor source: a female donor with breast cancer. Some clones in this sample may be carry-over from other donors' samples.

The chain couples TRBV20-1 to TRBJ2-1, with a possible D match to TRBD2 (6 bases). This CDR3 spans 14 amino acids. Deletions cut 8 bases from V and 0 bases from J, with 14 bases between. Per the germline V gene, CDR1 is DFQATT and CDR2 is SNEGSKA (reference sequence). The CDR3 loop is CSPSDGSSYNEQFF. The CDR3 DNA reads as TGCAGTCCCTCGGACGGGAGCTCCTACAATGAGCAGTTCTTC.

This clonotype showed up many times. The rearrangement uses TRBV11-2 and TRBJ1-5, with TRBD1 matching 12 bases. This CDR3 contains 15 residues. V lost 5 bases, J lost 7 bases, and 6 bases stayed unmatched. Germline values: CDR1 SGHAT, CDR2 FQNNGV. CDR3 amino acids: CASSLGQGAGQPQHF. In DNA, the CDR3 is TGTGCCAGCAGCCTGGGACAGGGGGCCGGGCAGCCCCAGCATTTT.

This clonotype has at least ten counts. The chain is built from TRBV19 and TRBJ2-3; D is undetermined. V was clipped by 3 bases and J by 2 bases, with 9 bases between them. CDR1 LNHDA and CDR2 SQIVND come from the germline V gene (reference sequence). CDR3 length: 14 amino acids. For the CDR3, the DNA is TGTGCCAGTAGTATCCCGCGGTACACAGATACGCAGTATTTT. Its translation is CASSIPRYTDTQYF.

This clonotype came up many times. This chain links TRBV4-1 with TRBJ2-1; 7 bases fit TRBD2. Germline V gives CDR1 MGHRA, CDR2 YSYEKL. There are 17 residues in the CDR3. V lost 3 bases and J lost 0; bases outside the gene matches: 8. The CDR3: CASSHLPRGISYNEQFF. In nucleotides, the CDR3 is TGCGCCAGCAGCCATCTCCCGCGGGGGATCTCCTACAATGAGCAGTTCTTC.

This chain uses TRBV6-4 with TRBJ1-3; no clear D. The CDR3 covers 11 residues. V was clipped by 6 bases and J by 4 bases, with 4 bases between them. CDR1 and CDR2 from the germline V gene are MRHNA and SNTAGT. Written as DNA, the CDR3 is TGTGCCAGCAGGGGAGGAAACACCATATATTTT. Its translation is CASRGGNTIYF.

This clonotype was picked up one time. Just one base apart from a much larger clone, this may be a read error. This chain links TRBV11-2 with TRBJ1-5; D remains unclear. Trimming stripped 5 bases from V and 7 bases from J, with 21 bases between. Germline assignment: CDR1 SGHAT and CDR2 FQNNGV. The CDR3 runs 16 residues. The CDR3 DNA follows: TGTGCCAGCAGCCGAGGTCTTGGCGGGTTGGGCCAGCCCCAGCATTTT. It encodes CASSRGLGGLGQPQHF.

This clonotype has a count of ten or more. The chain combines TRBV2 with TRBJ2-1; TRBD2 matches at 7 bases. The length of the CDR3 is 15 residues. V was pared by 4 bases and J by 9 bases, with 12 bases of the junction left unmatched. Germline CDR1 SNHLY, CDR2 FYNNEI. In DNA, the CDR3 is TGTGCCAGCAGTGGCGCGGGACTACCCCGGGGTGAGCAGTTCTTC. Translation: CASSGAGLPRGEQFF.

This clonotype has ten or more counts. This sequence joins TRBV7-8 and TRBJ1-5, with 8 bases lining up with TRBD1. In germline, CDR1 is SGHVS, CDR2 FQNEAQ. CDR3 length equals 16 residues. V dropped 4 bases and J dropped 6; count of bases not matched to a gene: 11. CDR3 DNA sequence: TGTGCCAGCAGCTCATTCGGACAGGGATCGCCTCAGCCCCAGCATTTT. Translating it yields CASSSFGQGSPQPQHF. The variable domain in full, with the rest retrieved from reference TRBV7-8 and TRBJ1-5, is GAGVSQSPRYKVAKRGQDVALRCDPISGHVSLFWYQQALGQGPEFLTYFQNEAQLDKSGLPSDRFFAERPEGSVSTLKIQRTQQEDSAVYLCASSSFGQGSPQPQHFGDGTRLSIL.

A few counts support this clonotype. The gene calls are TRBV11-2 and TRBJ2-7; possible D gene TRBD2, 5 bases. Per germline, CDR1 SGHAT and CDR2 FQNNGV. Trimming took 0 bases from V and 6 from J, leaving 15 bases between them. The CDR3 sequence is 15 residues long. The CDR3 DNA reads TGTGCCAGCAGCTTAGACCGAGCGGCAGTCGCCGAGCAGTACTTC. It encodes CASSLDRAAVAEQYF.

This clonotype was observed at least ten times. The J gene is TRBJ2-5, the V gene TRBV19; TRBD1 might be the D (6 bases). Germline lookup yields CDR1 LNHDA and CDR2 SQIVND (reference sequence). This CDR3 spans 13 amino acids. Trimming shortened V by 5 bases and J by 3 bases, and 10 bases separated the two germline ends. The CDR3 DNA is TGTGCCAGTAGTTACCGGACAGAAGAGACCCAGTACTTC. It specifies CASSYRTEETQYF.

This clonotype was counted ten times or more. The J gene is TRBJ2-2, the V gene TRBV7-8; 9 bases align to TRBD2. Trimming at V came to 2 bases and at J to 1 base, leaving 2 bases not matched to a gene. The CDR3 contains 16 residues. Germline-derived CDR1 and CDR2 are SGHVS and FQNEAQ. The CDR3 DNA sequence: TGTGCCAGCAGCTTACATAGCGGGGGGAACACCGGGGAGCTGTTTTTT. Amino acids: CASSLHSGGNTGELFF. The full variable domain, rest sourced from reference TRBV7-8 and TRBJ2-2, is GAGVSQSPRYKVAKRGQDVALRCDPISGHVSLFWYQQALGQGPEFLTYFQNEAQLDKSGLPSDRFFAERPEGSVSTLKIQRTQQEDSAVYLCASSLHSGGNTGELFFGEGSRLTVL.

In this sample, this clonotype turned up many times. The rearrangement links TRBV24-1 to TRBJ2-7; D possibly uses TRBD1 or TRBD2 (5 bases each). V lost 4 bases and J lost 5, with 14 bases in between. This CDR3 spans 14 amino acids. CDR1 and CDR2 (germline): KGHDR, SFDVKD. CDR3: CATSESGTQNEQYF. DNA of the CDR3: TGTGCCACCAGTGAATCCGGGACCCAAAACGAGCAGTACTTC.

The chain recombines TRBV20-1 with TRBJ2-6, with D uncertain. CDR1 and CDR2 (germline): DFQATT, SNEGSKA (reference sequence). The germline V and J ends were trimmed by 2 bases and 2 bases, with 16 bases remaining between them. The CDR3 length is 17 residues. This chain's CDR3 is CSARPRTQAPGANVLTF. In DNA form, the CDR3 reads TGCAGTGCTAGACCCAGGACCCAAGCGCCTGGGGCCAACGTCCTGACTTTC.

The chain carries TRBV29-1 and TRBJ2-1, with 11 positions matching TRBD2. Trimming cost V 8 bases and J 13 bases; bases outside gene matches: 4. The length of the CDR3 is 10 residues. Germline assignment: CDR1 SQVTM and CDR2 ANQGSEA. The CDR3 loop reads CSPTSGAQFF. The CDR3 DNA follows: TGCAGCCCGACTAGCGGGGCACAGTTCTTC.

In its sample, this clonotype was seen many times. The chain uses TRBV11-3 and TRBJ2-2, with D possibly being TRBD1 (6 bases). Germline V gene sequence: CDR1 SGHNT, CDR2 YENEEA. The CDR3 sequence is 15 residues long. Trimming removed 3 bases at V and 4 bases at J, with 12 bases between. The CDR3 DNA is TGTGCCAGCAGCTTTCTGCCAGGGGTCACCGGGGAGCTGTTTTTT. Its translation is CASSFLPGVTGELFF. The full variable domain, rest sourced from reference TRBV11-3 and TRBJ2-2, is EAGVVQSPRYKIIEKKQPVAFWCNPISGHNTLYWYLQNLGQGPELLIRYENEEAVDDSQLPKDRFSAERLKGVDSTLKIQPAELGDSAVYLCASSFLPGVTGELFFGEGSRLTVL.

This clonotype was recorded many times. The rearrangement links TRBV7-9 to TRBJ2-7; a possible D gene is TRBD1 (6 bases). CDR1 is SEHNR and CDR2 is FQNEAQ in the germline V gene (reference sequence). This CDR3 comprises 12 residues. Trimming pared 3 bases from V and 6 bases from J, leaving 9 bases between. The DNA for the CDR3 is TGTGCCAGCAGCTTGGACAGAGGCGAGCAGTACTTC. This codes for CASSLDRGEQYF.

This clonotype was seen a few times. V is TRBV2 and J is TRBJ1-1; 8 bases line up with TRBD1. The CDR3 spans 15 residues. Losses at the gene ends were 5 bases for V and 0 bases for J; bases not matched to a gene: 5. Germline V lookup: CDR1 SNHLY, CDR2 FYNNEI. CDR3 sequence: CASSPNRGMNTEAFF. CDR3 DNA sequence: TGTGCCAGCAGTCCAAACAGGGGGATGAACACTGAAGCTTTCTTT.

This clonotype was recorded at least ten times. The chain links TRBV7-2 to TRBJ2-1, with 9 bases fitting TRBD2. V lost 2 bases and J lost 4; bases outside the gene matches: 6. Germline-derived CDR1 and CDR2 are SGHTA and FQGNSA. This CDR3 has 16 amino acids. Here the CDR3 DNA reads TGTGCCAGCAGCTTACGAGCGGGAGGTGGTTACAATGAGCAGTTCTTC. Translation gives CASSLRAGGGYNEQFF.

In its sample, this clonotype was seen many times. CDR3 DNA: TGTGCCAGCAGCCGCACTCCTAGGGACTACCAAAGCACAGATACGCAGTATTTT. It is translated as CASSRTPRDYQSTDTQYF. The V gene is TRBV7-2, the J gene TRBJ2-3; 7 nucleotides align to TRBD2. The CDR3 consists of 18 residues. From germline, CDR1 is SGHTA and CDR2 FQGNSA. Germline trimming cut 5 bases from V and 0 bases from J; bases unmatched to any gene: 14. Complete variable domain (other parts from reference TRBV7-2 and TRBJ2-3): GAGVSQSPSNKVTEKGKDVELRCDPISGHTALYWYRQSLGQGLEFLIYFQGNSAPDKSGLPSDRFSAERTGGSVSTLTIQRTQQEDSAVYLCASSRTPRDYQSTDTQYFGPGTRLTVL.

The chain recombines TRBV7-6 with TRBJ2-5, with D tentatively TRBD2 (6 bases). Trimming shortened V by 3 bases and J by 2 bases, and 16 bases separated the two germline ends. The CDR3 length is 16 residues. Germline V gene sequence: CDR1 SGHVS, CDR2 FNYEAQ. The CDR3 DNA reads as TGTGCCAGCAGCTTGCGACTAGGCCGGGGGCAAGAGACCCAGTACTTC. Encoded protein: CASSLRLGRGQETQYF.

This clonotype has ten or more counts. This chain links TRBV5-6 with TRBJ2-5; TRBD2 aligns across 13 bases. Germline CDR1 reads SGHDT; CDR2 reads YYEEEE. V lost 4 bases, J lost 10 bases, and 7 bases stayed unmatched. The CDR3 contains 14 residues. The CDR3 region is CASSRPRTSGGQYF. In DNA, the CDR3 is TGTGCCAGCAGCCGTCCGCGGACTAGCGGGGGCCAGTACTTC.

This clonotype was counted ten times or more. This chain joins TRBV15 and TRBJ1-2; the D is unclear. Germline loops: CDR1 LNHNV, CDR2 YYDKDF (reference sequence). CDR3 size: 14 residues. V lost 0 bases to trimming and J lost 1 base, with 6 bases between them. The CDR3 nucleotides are TGTGCCACCAGCAGAGATCAATATAACTATGGCTACACCTTC. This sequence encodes CATSRDQYNYGYTF.

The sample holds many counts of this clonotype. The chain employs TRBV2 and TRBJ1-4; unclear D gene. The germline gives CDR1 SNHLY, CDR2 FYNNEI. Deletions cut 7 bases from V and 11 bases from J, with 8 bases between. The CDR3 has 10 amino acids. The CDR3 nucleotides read TGTGCCAGCAACGGGCCCAAACTGTTTTTT. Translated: CASNGPKLFF.

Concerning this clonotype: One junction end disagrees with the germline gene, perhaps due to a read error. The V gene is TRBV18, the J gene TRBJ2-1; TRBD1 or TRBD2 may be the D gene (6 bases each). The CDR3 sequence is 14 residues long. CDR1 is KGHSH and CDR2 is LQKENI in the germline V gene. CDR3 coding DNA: TGTGCCAGCTTACCACCAATCTCGGGGGCCCGGCAGTTCTTC. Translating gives CASLPPISGARQFF. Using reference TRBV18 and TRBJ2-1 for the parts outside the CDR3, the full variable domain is NAGVMQNPRHLVRRRGQEARLRCSPMKGHSHVYWYRQLPEEGLKFMVYLQKENIIDESGMPKERFSAEFPKEGPSILRIQQVVRGDSAAYFCASLPPISGARQFFGPGTRLTVL.

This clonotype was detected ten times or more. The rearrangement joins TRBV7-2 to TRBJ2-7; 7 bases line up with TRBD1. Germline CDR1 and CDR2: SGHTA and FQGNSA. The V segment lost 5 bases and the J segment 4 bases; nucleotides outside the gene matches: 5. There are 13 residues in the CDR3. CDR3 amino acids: CASSVDRAYEQYF. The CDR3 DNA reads TGTGCCAGCAGCGTTGACAGGGCATACGAGCAGTACTTC.

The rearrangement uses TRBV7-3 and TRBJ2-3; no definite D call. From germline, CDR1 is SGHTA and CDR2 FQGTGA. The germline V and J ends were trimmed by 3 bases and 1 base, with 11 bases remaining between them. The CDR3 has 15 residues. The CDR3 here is CASSLVGSGTDTQYF. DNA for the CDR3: TGTGCCAGCAGCTTGGTCGGGTCTGGCACAGATACGCAGTATTTT.

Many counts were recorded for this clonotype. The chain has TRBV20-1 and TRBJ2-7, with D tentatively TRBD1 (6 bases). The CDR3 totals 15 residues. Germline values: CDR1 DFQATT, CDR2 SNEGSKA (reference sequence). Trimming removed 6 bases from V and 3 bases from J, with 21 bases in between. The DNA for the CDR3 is TGCAGTGCCTCGGGACAACTACCTTTCCACTACGAGCAGTACTTC. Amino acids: CSASGQLPFHYEQYF.